What follows are 13 T cell receptor beta chains derived from one specimen sequenced in a study of T-cell reconstitution after alpha-beta-depleted transplantation in children. For TCRbeta, the library was prepared with unique molecular identifiers. Each CDR3 protein is one row after TCRdb ran MiXCR on the PCR reads. The sample comprises about 460,000 distinct CDR3 sequences, around an eighth of which are singletons, and around 5.6% rests with the top ten. Sequencing used PBMCs from the stem cell graft donor, obtained from the stem cell graft. Receptors originate from a human donor who donated a stem cell graft to a child with combined immunodeficiency.

The chain recombines TRBV6-2 or TRBV6-3 with TRBJ2-7, with 7 bases fitting TRBD2. This CDR3 spans 14 amino acids. CDR1 and CDR2 (germline): MNHEY, SVGEGT. V dropped 10 bases and J dropped 1; count of bases not matched to a gene: 10. Here the CDR3 reads CATSVAGPSYEQYF. CDR3 coding DNA: TGTGCCACCTCGGTAGCGGGTCCATCCTACGAGCAGTACTTC.

This clonotype was counted only a few times. This rearrangement joins TRBV18 to TRBJ2-2; a weak D match, TRBD1 (5 bases). Germline assignment: CDR1 KGHSH and CDR2 LQKENI. The V end was cut by 2 bases, the J end by 5 bases, with 9 bases between. The CDR3 spans 14 residues. The chain's CDR3 is CASSPDPGTGELFF. CDR3 DNA sequence: TGTGCCAGCTCACCAGATCCAGGGACCGGGGAGCTGTTTTTT.

The chain combines TRBV5-1 with TRBJ2-5, with TRBD2 identical over 8 bases. Germline V gives CDR1 SGHRS, CDR2 YFSETQ. V lost 0 bases to trimming and J lost 7 bases; unmatched junction nucleotides: 8. The CDR3 loop spans 15 amino acids. The CDR3 nucleotides are TGCGCCAGCAGCTTGGCCGGAGGGGGACTAGGGACCCAGTACTTC. This encodes CASSLAGGGLGTQYF.

This clonotype was seen just once. V usage is TRBV24-1 and J usage is TRBJ2-5; D is uncertain. Germline CDR1 is KGHDR and CDR2 is SFDVKD. V lost 0 bases to trimming and J lost 0 bases, with 7 bases between them. CDR3 size: 15 residues. The CDR3 bases are TGTGCCACCAGTGATTTGCAAAGGGACCAAGAGACCCAGTACTTC. Translated, it gives CATSDLQRDQETQYF.

Only a few counts were recorded for this clonotype. This chain connects TRBV7-9 to TRBJ1-1; D uncertain. The CDR3 has 17 residues. Trimming shortened V by 2 bases and J by 0 bases, and 16 bases separated the two germline ends. The V gene's germline CDR1 is SEHNR and CDR2 FQNEAQ (reference sequence). The CDR3 reads CASSLYLGDLVNTEAFF. For the CDR3, the DNA is TGTGCCAGCAGCTTATATTTAGGTGATTTAGTGAACACTGAAGCTTTCTTT.

The chain uses TRBV3-1 and TRBJ2-7, with 13 bases aligning to TRBD2. The CDR3 covers 15 residues. Germline CDR1 and CDR2: LGHDT and YNNKEL (reference sequence). Germline trimming cut 10 bases from V and 3 bases from J; bases unmatched to any gene: 9. The CDR3 loop reads CATPGLAGTNYEQYF. The CDR3 nucleotides are TGTGCCACCCCGGGACTAGCGGGGACGAACTACGAGCAGTACTTC.

This clonotype was seen a handful of times. The rearrangement links TRBV9 to TRBJ2-1, with D possibly matching TRBD1 (6 bases). In germline, CDR1 is SGDLS, CDR2 YYNGEE. There are 17 residues in the CDR3. V was pared by 4 bases and J by 0 bases, with 17 bases between. CDR3: CASSLTGTRSSYNEQFF. In DNA, the CDR3 is TGTGCCAGCAGCTTGACAGGTACCCGAAGCTCCTACAATGAGCAGTTCTTC.

The V call is TRBV5-1, the J call TRBJ2-1, with 9 nucleotides matching TRBD2. J lost 0 bases, V lost 4 bases, and 8 bases had no gene match. Germline loops: CDR1 SGHRS, CDR2 YFSETQ. This CDR3 has 17 amino acids. CDR3 protein: CASSPPTSGSSYNEQFF. As DNA, the CDR3 is TGCGCCAGCAGCCCGCCGACTAGCGGAAGCTCCTACAATGAGCAGTTCTTC.

The V gene is TRBV12-3 or TRBV12-4, the J gene TRBJ1-4; the match to TRBD1 covers 7 bases. Losses at the gene ends were 3 bases for V and 4 bases for J; bases not matched to a gene: 2. This CDR3 is built from 14 residues. As DNA, the CDR3 is TGTGCCAGCAGTTTCCAGGGGGGTAATGAAAAACTGTTTTTT. Amino acid sequence: CASSFQGGNEKLFF.

The sample holds a few counts of this clonotype. The chain carries TRBV12-3 or TRBV12-4 and TRBJ2-7, with D perhaps matching TRBD1 (6 bases). CDR3 length: 14 residues. Trimming left V 2 bases short and J 7 bases short, with 15 bases between. The CDR3 nucleotides read TGTGCCAGCAGTTTATTCGGGCAGGGGAGTGAGCAGTACTTC. Encoded protein: CASSLFGQGSEQYF.

This clonotype appeared a single time. The chain employs TRBV6-1 and TRBJ1-2; TRBD1 matches 7 bases. This CDR3 comprises 13 residues. The V gene end was trimmed by 7 bases and the J gene end by 3 bases; junction bases not matched to a gene: 5. CDR1 is MNHNS and CDR2 is SASEGT in the germline V gene. The CDR3 sequence is CASTKGTDYGYTF. The CDR3 DNA is TGTGCCAGCACCAAGGGGACAGACTATGGCTACACCTTC.

This clonotype appeared a few times. The chain links TRBV6-4 to TRBJ1-2, with unresolved D. This CDR3 has 15 amino acids. Germline CDR1 is MRHNA and CDR2 is SNTAGT. The V end was cut by 0 bases, the J end by 5 bases, with 13 bases between. CDR3 sequence (DNA): TGTGCCAGCAGTGACTCGAACGCAGGAACTTATGGCTACACCTTC. This encodes CASSDSNAGTYGYTF.

The V gene is TRBV29-1, the J gene TRBJ2-7, with TRBD2 matching 10 bases. Germline V gives CDR1 SQVTM, CDR2 ANQGSEA. The CDR3 has 15 amino acids. V lost 7 bases, J lost 1 base, and 10 bases stayed unmatched. The CDR3 here is CSAFSSGSSSYEQYF. CDR3 nucleotide sequence: TGCAGCGCCTTTTCTAGCGGGAGTTCGTCCTACGAGCAGTACTTC.